The 9 T cell receptor beta chains presented below share a single source sample, sequenced in a study of identical twins. TCRdb independently ran MiXCR on the 5' RACE reads; one entry per CDR3 protein. The repertoire holds more than 400,000 distinct CDR3 sequences, with roughly 15% as singletons. The same sample was also studied in work on yellow fever vaccine responses in identical twins.

The specimen was CD4+ T cells sorted from blood. The origin of the receptors is a woman between 18 and 29 years old in good health.

This clonotype was counted only a few times. V and J are TRBV6-1 and TRBJ2-2, with D maybe TRBD2 (6 bases). Germline CDR1 MNHNS, CDR2 SASEGT. V was pared by 6 bases and J by 2 bases, with 13 bases between. The CDR3 runs to 15 residues. The DNA for the CDR3 is TGTGCCAGCAGGACCGGGACTTCCAACACCGGGGAGCTGTTTTTT. This sequence encodes CASRTGTSNTGELFF.

This clonotype was seen a handful of times. The chain employs TRBV28 and TRBJ2-1; TRBD2 agrees at 10 bases. CDR3 size: 14 residues. Germline V gene data show CDR1 as MDHEN and CDR2 as SYDVKM. Germline trimming cut 2 bases from V and 6 bases from J; bases unmatched to any gene: 1. The CDR3 DNA is TGTGCCAGCAGTTTAGGGACTAGCGTCAATGAGCAGTTCTTC. This sequence encodes CASSLGTSVNEQFF.

The chain links TRBV3-1 to TRBJ1-1; D is possibly TRBD1 (6 bases). CDR1 and CDR2 (germline): LGHDT, YNNKEL (reference sequence). The V end was cut by 1 base, the J end by 2 bases, with 14 bases between. The CDR3 totals 16 residues. The CDR3 loop is CASSQGGRGRNTEAFF. CDR3 bases: TGTGCCAGCAGCCAAGGGGGGCGGGGTAGAAACACTGAAGCTTTCTTT.

This clonotype was picked up a small number of times. The V and J genes are TRBV10-3 and TRBJ2-7; D is ambiguous. The ends were cut back, 4 bases at V and 7 bases at J, with 11 bases in the middle. The germline gives CDR1 ENHRY, CDR2 SYGVKD. The CDR3 extends over 12 amino acids. The CDR3 here is CAISARFEEQYF. The CDR3 nucleotides are TGTGCCATCAGTGCAAGATTTGAAGAGCAGTACTTC.

This clonotype was found a few times. V usage is TRBV9 and J usage is TRBJ1-4, with TRBD1 matching 9 bases. The trim removed 2 bases at V and 5 bases at J, leaving 4 bases unmatched. The CDR3 is 15 amino acids. The germline V gene has CDR1 SGDLS and CDR2 YYNGEE. The DNA of the CDR3 is TGTGCCAGCAGCGTTGGGACAGGGAAGAATGAAAAACTGTTTTTT. Its protein product is CASSVGTGKNEKLFF. Using reference TRBV9 and TRBJ1-4 for the parts outside the CDR3, the full variable domain is DSGVTQTPKHLITATGQRVTLRCSPRSGDLSVYWYQQSLDQGLQFLIQYYNGEERAKGNILERFSAQQFPDLHSELNLSSLELGDSALYFCASSVGTGKNEKLFFGSGTQLSVL.

The chain combines TRBV5-1 with TRBJ2-5; D call uncertain. This CDR3 has 16 amino acids. V gave up 2 bases and J gave up 3 bases, with 17 bases separating them. Germline values: CDR1 SGHRS, CDR2 YFSETQ. The CDR3 nucleotides read TGCGCCAGCAGCTTTGGTCATCCTTATATTGAAGAGACCCAGTACTTC. Translation: CASSFGHPYIEETQYF.

There are a few counts of this clonotype. The V call is TRBV6-5, the J call TRBJ2-7; unclear D gene. The germline CDR1 and CDR2 sequences are MNHEY and SVGAGI. Trimming removed 5 bases at V and 6 bases at J, with 8 bases between. The CDR3 length is 11 residues. Here the CDR3 reads CASSKGFEQYF. CDR3 nucleotides: TGTGCCAGCAGTAAAGGGTTCGAGCAGTACTTC.

Here the CDR3 DNA reads TGTGCCAGCAGTCCCCAAACGGGAACTATTTACAATGAGCAGTTCTTC. It codes for CASSPQTGTIYNEQFF. The chain is built from TRBV28 and TRBJ2-1; the D gene is possibly TRBD2 (5 bases). The CDR3 is 16 amino acids. V was pared by 5 bases and J by 4 bases, with 18 bases between. Germline CDR1 reads MDHEN; CDR2 reads SYDVKM.

This clonotype was detected only a few times. The rearrangement joins TRBV10-3 to TRBJ2-1, with D possibly TRBD2 on 7 matching bases. V was cut by 3 bases and J by 1 base, with 19 bases left in between. The length of the CDR3 is 18 residues. Germline V gene sequence: CDR1 ENHRY, CDR2 SYGVKD. For the CDR3, the DNA is TGTGCCATCAGTGATTCTGGGAGGGCAGGGGTTTCCTACAATGAGCAGTTCTTC. It is translated as CAISDSGRAGVSYNEQFF.